A few counts support the clone carrying this T cell receptor beta chain. The antigen remains unidentified. Noted time point: persistent/refractory GD, antithyroid drugs over 5 years with positive TRAb. PBMC RNA was the source of the TCR library. Staff took about 9.8 milliliters of peripheral blood and put it into EDTA tubes. The ends lost 8 bases at V and 2 bases at J; junction bases unmatched: 5. This CDR3 has 13 residues. CDR1 is MNHNS and CDR2 is SASEGT in the germline V gene. These data originate in a study of regulatory T cells in long-lasting Graves disease. Study findings and constraints: Shared public clonotypes totalled a few thousand in persistent patients, compared with approximately 970 in new patients.

Relying on iRepertoire HTBI primers and Arm-PCR of CDR3 regions, the team built TCR beta libraries. MiXCR, run by TCRdb on the multiplex PCR reads, gives a single entry per CDR3 protein. The sample shows a few hundred thousand distinct CDR3 sequences, 20% to 25% of them seen only once. This clonotype was sampled from a female donor with Graves disease. The sequencing here drew on peripheral blood mononuclear cells (PBMCs), taken when the disease was refractory, from a patient treated with antithyroid drugs. The V call is TRBV6-1, the J call TRBJ2-7; TRBD1 aligns across 8 bases. Written as DNA, the CDR3 is TGTGCCAGCCCGGGACAGGCTACCTACGAGCAGTACTTC. Its translation is CASPGQATYEQYF.